This T cell receptor (beta chain) was retrieved from a study of response to subunit inactivated influenza vaccine (dated by TCRdb to 2017 to 2018). As for the study more broadly: To follow how T cells responded to a trivalent subunit inactivated influenza vaccine, the researchers relied on deep quantitative profiling of the T cell receptor repertoire. What the research found in general, with its limitations: The authors suggested that each seasonal influenza vaccination may recruit only a limited number of new T cells.

Only a few counts were recorded for this clonotype. This receptor's antigen is unknown. No base-level quality is on record; no much larger clone is a single base apart. Library construction relied on RT-PCR. Sequenced on an Illumina HiSeq 2500. Clones were called with MiXCR by TCRdb after fastp trimmed the public reads at Q25, and only in-frame beta chains were retained. Each CDR3 protein gets just one entry, which takes the most common genes and DNA from the rows behind it. Here the sample has just under 250,000 distinct CDR3 sequences; 12% occur a single time. 7.8% of the sample lies in the top ten. Trimmed from V: 4 bases; trimmed from J: 7 bases; junction bases lacking a gene match: 12. The germline V gene gives CDR1 as SGHRS and CDR2 as YFSETQ. Taken from cysteine to phenylalanine, the CDR3 has 15 residues. Only the CDR3 DNA stays, 45 bases, in frame from base 1.

The material sequenced was non-naive T cells sorted from PBMCs, taken 14 to 15 days before vaccination. The cell subset or site label for this specimen denotes: memory T cell fraction. The TCR originated in a man aged 45 to 65 who received an inactivated influenza vaccine. Donor details come from another sample of the same person, matched by shared clones. The chain joins TRBV5-1 to TRBJ2-7; the junction holds 9 bases that match TRBD1. The CDR3 corresponds to CASSNSGTGTGEQYF. The nucleotides read TGCGCCAGCAGCAACTCCGGGACAGGGACGGGGGAGCAGTACTTC. The full variable domain, with segments outside the CDR3 supplied by the reference TRBV5-1 and TRBJ2-7 proteins, appears as KAGVTQTPRYLIKTRGQQVTLSCSPISGHRSVSWYQQTPGQGLQFLFEYFSETQRNKGNFPGRFSGRQFSNSRSEMNVSTLELGDSALYLCASSNSGTGTGEQYFGPGTRLTVT.